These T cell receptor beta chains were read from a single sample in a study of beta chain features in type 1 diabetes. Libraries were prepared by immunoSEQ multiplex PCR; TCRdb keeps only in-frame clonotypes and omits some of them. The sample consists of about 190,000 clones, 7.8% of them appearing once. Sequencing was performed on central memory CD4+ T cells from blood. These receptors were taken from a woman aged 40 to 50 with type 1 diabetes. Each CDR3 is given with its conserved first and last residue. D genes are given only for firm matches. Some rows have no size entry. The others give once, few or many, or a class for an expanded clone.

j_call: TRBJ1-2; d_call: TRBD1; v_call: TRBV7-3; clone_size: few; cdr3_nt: TGTGCCAGCAGCCGACAGGGAATGGATGGCTACACCTTC; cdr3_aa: CASSRQGMDGYTF
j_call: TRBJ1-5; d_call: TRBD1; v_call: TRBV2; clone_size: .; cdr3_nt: TGTGCCAGCAGTGAAAGGTATTCAGGGGGTTATCAGCCCCAGCATTTT; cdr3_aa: CASSERYSGGYQPQHF
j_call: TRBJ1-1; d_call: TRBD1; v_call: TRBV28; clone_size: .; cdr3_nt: TGTGCCAGCAGTTTATTGACAGGGTGGCACACTGAAGCTTTCTTT; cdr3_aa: CASSLLTGWHTEAFF
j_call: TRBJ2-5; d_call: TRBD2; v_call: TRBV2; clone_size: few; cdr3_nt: TGTGCCAGCAGTCCTAGCGGGGGAAGACAAGAGACCCAGTACTTC; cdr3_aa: CASSPSGGRQETQYF
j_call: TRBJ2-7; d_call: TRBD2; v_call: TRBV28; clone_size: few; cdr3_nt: TGTGCCAGCACGGGCCCGGGGGGACTTTCTCATTACGAGCAGTACTTC; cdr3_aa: CASTGPGGLSHYEQYF
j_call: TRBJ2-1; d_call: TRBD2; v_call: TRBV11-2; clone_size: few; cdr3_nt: TGTGCCAGCGGAACCGGGACTAGCGGCTTGGGTGAGCAGTTCTTC; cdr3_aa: CASGTGTSGLGEQFF
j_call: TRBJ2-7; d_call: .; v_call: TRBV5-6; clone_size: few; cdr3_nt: TGTGCCAGCACCGACTCTGGTAGGACCTACGAGCAGTACTTC; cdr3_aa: CASTDSGRTYEQYF
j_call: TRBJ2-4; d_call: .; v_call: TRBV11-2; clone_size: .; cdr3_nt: TGTGCCAGCAGCTGGAGCGGTGCCCAGTACTTC; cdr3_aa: CASSWSGAQYF
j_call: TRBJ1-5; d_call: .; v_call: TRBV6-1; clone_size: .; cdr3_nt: TGTGCCAGCAGTGATGCGACAGGCGGCGAGATGCCCCAGCATTTT; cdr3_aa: CASSDATGGEMPQHF
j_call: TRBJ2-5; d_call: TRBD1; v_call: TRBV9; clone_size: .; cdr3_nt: TGTGCCAGCAGCCCCGGGACAGGGGGAGAGACCCAGTACTTC; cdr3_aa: CASSPGTGGETQYF
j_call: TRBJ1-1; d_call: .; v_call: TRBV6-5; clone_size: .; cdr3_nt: TGTGCCAGCAGCGTTAACACTGAAGCTTTCTTT; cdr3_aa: CASSVNTEAFF
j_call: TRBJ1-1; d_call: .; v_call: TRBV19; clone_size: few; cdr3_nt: TGTGCCAGTAGTACTGGGAGAGTGGAAGCAGAAGCTTTCTTT; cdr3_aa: CASSTGRVEAEAFF
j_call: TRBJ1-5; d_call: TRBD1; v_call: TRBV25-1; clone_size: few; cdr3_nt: TGTGCCTCGGGACAGCACAATCAGCCCCAGCATTTT; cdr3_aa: CASGQHNQPQHF
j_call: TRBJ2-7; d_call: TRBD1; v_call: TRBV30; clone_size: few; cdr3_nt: TGTGCCTGGAGACCCGACAGGGTTCGGAACGAGCAGTACTTC; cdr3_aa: CAWRPDRVRNEQYF
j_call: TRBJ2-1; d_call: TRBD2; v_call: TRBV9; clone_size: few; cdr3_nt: TGTGCCAGCGAACGAGACGGGACTAGCGGGACGGGGTACAATGAGCAGTTCTTC; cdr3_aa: CASERDGTSGTGYNEQFF
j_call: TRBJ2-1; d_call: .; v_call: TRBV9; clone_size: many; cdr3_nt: TGTGCCAGCAGCGCCCTATACAATGAGCAGTTCTTC; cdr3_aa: CASSALYNEQFF
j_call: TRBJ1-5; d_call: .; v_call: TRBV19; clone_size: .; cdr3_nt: TGTGCCAGTACTGAGGGAAATAGACATCAGCCCCAGCATTTT; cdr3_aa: CASTEGNRHQPQHF
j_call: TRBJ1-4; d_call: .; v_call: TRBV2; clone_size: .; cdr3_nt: TGTGCCAGCAGTGACACAGGGAAGCCAAATGAAAAACTGTTTTTT; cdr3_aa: CASSDTGKPNEKLFF
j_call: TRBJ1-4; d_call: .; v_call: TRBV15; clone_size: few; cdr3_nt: TGTGCCACCAGCAGAGATCAGGGAGGAACAGCCCGGGAAAAACTGTTTTTT; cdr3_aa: CATSRDQGGTAREKLFF
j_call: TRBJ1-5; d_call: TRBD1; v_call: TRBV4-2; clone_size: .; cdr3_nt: TGTGCCAGCAGCCAAGACAGGGGGGATCAGCCCCAGCATTTT; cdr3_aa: CASSQDRGDQPQHF
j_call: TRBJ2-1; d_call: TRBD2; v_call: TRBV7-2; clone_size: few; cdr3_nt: TGTGCCAGCAGCTTAGGCGGGAGGGATAACAATGAGCAGTTCTTC; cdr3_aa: CASSLGGRDNNEQFF
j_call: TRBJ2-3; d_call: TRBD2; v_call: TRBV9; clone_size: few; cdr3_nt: TGTGCCAGCACCCCGCCCCAGCGGGGTATCACAGATACGCAGTATTTT; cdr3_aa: CASTPPQRGITDTQYF
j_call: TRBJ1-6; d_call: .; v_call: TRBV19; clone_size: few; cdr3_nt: TGTGCCAGTAGTATGGTGGCCAATTCACCCCTCCACTTT; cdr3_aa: CASSMVANSPLHF
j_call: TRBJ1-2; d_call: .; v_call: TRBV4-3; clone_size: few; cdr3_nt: TGCGCCAGCAGCCAGGAAACAGGCCCTAACTATGGCTACACCTTC; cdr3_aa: CASSQETGPNYGYTF
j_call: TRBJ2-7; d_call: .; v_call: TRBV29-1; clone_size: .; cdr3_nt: TGCAGCGTTGAAGAGGTGACAGGCCCAACCTACGAGCAGTACTTC; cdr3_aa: CSVEEVTGPTYEQYF
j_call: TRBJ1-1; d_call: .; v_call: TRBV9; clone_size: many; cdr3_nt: TGTGCCAGCAGCGTCTCTGACAGAGACACTGAAGCTTTCTTT; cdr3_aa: CASSVSDRDTEAFF
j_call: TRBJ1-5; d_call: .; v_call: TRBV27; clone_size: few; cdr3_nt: TGTGCCAGCCGCCTTCTAGGGGGTGGCAATCAGCCCCAGCATTTT; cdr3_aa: CASRLLGGGNQPQHF
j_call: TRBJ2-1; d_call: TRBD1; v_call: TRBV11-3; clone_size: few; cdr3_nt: TGTGCCAGCAGCTCGGGACAGGGGGGAAGTGAGCAGTTCTTC; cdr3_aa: CASSSGQGGSEQFF
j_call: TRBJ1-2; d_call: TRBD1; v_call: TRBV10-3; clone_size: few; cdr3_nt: TGTGCCATCAGTGAGACCGTCGGGAGGGGGCCCCTCTTC; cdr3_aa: CAISETVGRGPLF
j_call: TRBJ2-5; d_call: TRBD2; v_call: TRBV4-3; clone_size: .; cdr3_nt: TGCGCCAGCAGCCAAGATCGGACTAGCGGACAAGAGACCCAGTACTTC; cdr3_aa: CASSQDRTSGQETQYF
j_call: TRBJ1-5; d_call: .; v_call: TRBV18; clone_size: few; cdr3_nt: TGTGCCAGCTCACTTACTCGAGATCAGCCCCAGCATTTT; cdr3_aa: CASSLTRDQPQHF
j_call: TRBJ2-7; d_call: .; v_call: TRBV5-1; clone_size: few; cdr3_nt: TGCGCCAGCAGCTTGGGACAGGATGCCTACGAGCAGTACTTC; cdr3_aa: CASSLGQDAYEQYF
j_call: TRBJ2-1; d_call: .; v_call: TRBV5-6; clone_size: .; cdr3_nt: TGTGCCAGCAGCTTGGCCCGTCCGGGCAATGAGCAGTTCTTC; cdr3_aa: CASSLARPGNEQFF
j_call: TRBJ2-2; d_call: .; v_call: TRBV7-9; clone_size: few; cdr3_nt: TGTGCCAGCAGCTCTCAGGGTCCCGGGGAGCTGTTTTTT; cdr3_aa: CASSSQGPGELFF
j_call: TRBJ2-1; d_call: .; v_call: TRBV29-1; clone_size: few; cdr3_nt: TGCAGCGTTGACGCCGACTTGACCAATGAGCAGTTCTTC; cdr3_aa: CSVDADLTNEQFF
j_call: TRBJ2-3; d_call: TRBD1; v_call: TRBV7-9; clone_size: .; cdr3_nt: TGTGCCAGCAGCTTAGACCGGACAGGGGGACCAGATACGCAGTATTTT; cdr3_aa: CASSLDRTGGPDTQYF
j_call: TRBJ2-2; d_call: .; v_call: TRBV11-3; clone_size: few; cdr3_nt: TGTGCCAGCAGCCCCCAGTGGAACACCGGGGAGCTGTTTTTT; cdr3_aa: CASSPQWNTGELFF
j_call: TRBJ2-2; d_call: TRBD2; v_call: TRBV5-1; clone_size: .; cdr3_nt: TGCGCCAGCAGCCGAACTAGCGGGACTAACACCGGGGAGCTGTTTTTT; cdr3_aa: CASSRTSGTNTGELFF
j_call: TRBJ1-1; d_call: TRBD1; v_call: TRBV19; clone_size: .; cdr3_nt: TGTGCCACCTACCGGGACAGTAACACTGAAGCTTTCTTT; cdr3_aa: CATYRDSNTEAFF
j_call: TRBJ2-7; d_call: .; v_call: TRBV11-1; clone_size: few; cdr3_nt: TGTGCCAGCAGCGAAACAGGCTACGAGCAGTACTTC; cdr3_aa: CASSETGYEQYF
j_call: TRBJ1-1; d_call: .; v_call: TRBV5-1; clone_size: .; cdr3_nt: TGCGCCAGCAGCCGCAGCGGGGTGAACACTGAAGCTTTCTTT; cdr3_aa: CASSRSGVNTEAFF